This paragraph covers one TCR beta chain sequence. The antigen remains unidentified. TCRdb itself ran the 5' RACE reads through MiXCR, one entry per CDR3 protein. Of about 350,000 distinct CDR3 sequences in the sample, around 15% were seen once. The sample comes from a study of T-cell memory formation after mild COVID-19. In the study overall: In these data, TCR clusters were largely donor specific.

Germline loops: CDR1 SGHNT, CDR2 YYREEE (reference sequence). V dropped 0 bases and J dropped 4 bases, with 14 bases sitting between them. The CDR3 has 15 residues. Study-level points and caveats: The study detected some responding clones in pre-infection memory, suggesting cross-reactive memory joined.

The J gene is TRBJ2-7, the V gene TRBV5-4, with D perhaps given as TRBD1 or TRBD2 (6 bases each). The sequenced sample was PBMCs or a T cell subset sorted from them (not recorded which). This clonotype originated in a man between 18 and 29 years old who had mild COVID-19 (a few samples of this study predate the infection). Cell type and time point are not known. The CDR3, as DNA: TGTGCCAGCAGCTTGGGGTCCGGGGGCATGTACGAGCAGTACTTC. As protein: CASSLGSGGMYEQYF.